Sequencing of this T cell receptor (beta chain) was carried out in a study of human T cells and chemical hapten exposure. This clonotype was counted many times. Its antigen is as yet unknown. Study-level findings and limits: Sensitization with DPC brought no change to TCRs above 1 in 1000 in frequency.

The germline V and J ends were trimmed by 0 bases and 4 bases, with 16 bases remaining between them. Germline loops: CDR1 DFQATT, CDR2 SNEGSKA (reference sequence). The CDR3 totals 15 residues. Authors' data handling: 96,000 or so TCRs per sample was the median, with a range of roughly 23,224 to 750,000. MiXCR, applied by TCRdb to the 5' RACE reads, yields one record per CDR3 protein. In this record, the V and J calls reflect TCRdb's handling and not the investigators' own analysis. The sample contains about 81,000 distinct CDR3 sequences, more than 7.5% of which appear only once. Extraction of total RNA was performed on unfractionated whole blood.

The receptor's source is a male donor in good health. This chain joins TRBV20-1 and TRBJ2-7; D is unresolved. The CDR3 DNA reads as TGCAGTGCTAGAGAGTACCCTGAAGGCGAGTACGAGCAGTACTTC. It yields the protein CSAREYPEGEYEQYF.